This record covers a single T cell receptor (beta chain). Its antigen remains unidentified. The data belong to a study of cytomegalovirus exposure and HLA in healthy donors. Vbeta (60) and Jbeta (13) primers were used in the PCR. Clones were read by immunoSEQ multiplex PCR, and TCRdb kept only the in-frame ones, dropping some. In the table there are 170,000 or so clones, 70% to 80% of which are singletons. Study-wide results and limits: The likely explanation for a cluster of highly shared sequence variants was sequencing artifact.

The germline V gene encodes CDR1 PRHDT and CDR2 FYEKMQ (reference sequence). Deletions cut 3 bases from V and 4 bases from J, with 9 bases between. The CDR3 contains 13 residues. What was sequenced was PBMCs. This TCR derives from a middle-aged woman in good health and CMV-seronegative. The chain joins TRBV13 to TRBJ1-2; the D is unclear. The CDR3 DNA reads TGTGCCAGCAGCTTGTCTACAGTCTATGGCTACACCTTC. Translation: CASSLSTVYGYTF.